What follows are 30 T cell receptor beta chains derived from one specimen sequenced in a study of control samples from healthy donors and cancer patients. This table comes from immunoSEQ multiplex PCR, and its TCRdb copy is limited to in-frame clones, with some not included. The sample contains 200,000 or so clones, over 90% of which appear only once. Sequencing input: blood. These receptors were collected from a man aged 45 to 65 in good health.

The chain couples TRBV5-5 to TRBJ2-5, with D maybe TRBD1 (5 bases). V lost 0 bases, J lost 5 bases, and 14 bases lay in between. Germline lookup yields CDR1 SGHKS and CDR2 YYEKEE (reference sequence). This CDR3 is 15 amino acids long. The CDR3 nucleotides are TGTGCCAGCAGCTTGGTAATCCAGGGCGCGGAGACCCAGTACTTC. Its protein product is CASSLVIQGAETQYF.

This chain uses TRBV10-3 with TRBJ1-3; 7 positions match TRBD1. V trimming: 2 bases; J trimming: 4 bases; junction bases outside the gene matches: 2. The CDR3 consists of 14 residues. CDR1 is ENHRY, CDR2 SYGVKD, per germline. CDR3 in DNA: TGTGCCATCAGTGAGGTGACAGGGGGAAACACCATATATTTT. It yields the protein CAISEVTGGNTIYF.

As DNA, the CDR3 is TGTGCCAGCAGGTGGACAGGGGGTAACACTGAAGCTTTCTTT. It translates to CASRWTGGNTEAFF. The chain uses TRBV27 and TRBJ1-1; TRBD1 matches at 10 bases. Germline values: CDR1 MNHEY, CDR2 SMNVEV (reference sequence). With V trimmed by 6 bases and J by 2 bases, 3 bases remained unmatched. This CDR3 comprises 14 residues.

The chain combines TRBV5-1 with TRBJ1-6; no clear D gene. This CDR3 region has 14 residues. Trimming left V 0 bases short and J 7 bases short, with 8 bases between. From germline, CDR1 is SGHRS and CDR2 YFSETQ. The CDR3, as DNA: TGCGCCAGCAGCTTGGACACGGACAATTCACCCCTCCACTTT. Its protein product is CASSLDTDNSPLHF.

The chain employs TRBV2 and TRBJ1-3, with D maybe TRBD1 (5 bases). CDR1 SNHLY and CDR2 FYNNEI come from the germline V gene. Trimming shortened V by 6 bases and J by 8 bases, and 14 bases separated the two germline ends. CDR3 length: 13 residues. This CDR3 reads CASRDGMGDTIYF. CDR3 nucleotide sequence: TGTGCCAGCAGGGATGGAATGGGGGACACCATATATTTT.

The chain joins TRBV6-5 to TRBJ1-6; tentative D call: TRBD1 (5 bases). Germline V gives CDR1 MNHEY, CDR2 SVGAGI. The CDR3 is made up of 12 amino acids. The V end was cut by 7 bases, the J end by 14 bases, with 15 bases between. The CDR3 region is CASKPRGQTLHF. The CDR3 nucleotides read TGTGCCAGCAAGCCCCGGGGCCAAACCCTCCACTTT.

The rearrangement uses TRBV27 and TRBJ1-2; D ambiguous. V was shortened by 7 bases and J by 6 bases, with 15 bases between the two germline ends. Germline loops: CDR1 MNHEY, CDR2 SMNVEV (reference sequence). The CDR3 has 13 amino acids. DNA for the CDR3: TGTGCCAGCACTTCTCGGGCCGTGGATGGCTACACCTTC. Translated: CASTSRAVDGYTF.

CDR3 sequence (DNA): TGCGCCAGCAGCCCACGGGACAGCTATTACTATGGCTACACCTTC. It translates to CASSPRDSYYYGYTF. The genes are TRBV4-1 and TRBJ1-2; 7 bases are shared with TRBD1. Looked up from germline, CDR1 is MGHRA and CDR2 is YSYEKL. V gave up 4 bases and J gave up 3 bases; unmatched junction bases: 8. CDR3 length: 15 amino acids.

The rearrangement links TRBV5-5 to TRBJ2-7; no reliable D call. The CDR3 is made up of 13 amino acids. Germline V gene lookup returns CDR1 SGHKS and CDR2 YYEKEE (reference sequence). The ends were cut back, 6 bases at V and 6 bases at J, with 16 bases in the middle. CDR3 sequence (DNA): TGTGCCAGCAACTACCAGGCGACTTTCGAGCAGTACTTC. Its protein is CASNYQATFEQYF. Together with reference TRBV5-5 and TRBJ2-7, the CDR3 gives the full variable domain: DAGVTQSPTHLIKTRGQQVTLRCSPISGHKSVSWYQQVLGQGPQFIFQYYEKEERGRGNFPDRFSARQFPNYSSELNVNALLLGDSALYLCASNYQATFEQYFGPGTRLTVT.

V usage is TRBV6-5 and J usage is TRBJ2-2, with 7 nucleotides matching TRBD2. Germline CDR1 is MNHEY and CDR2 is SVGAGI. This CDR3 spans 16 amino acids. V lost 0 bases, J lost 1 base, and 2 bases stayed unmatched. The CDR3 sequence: CASSYSGGRNTGELFF. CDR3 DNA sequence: TGTGCCAGCAGTTACTCCGGGGGGAGGAACACCGGGGAGCTGTTTTTT.

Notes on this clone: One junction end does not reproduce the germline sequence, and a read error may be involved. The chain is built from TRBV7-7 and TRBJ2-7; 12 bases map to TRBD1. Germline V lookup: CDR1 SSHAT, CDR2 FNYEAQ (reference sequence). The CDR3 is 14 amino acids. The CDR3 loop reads CASSSGTGGNEQYF. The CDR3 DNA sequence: TGTGCTAGCAGCTCCGGGACAGGGGGCAACGAGCAGTACTTC.

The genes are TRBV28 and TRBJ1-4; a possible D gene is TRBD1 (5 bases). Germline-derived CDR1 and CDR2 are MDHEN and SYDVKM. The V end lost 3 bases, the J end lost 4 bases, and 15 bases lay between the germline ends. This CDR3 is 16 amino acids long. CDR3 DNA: TGTGCCAGCAGTTTCCTCCGGGGCGGGGGTAATGAAAAACTGTTTTTT. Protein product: CASSFLRGGGNEKLFF.

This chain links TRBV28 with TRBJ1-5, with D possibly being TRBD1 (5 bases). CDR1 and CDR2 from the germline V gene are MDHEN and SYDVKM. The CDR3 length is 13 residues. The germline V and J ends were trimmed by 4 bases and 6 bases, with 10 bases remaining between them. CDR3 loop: CASSSRGIQPQHF. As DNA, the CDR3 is TGTGCCAGCAGTTCACGGGGGATTCAGCCCCAGCATTTT.

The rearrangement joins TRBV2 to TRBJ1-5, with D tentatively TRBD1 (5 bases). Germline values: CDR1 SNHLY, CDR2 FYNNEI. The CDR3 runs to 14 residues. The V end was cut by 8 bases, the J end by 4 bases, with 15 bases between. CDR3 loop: CASGTEQVNQPQHF. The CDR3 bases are TGTGCCAGCGGTACGGAACAGGTGAATCAGCCCCAGCATTTT.

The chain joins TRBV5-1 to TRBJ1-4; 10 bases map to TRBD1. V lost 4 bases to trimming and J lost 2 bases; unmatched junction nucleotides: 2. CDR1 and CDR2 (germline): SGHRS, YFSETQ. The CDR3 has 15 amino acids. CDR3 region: CASSPTGGTNEKLFF. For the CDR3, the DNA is TGCGCCAGCAGCCCGACAGGGGGCACTAATGAAAAACTGTTTTTT.

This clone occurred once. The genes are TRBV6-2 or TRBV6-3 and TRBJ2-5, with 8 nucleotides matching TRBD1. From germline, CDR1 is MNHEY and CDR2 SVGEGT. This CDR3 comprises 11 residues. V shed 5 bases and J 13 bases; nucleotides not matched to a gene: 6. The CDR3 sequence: CASSTQGARYF. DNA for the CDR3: TGTGCCAGCAGTACTCAGGGGGCGCGGTACTTC.

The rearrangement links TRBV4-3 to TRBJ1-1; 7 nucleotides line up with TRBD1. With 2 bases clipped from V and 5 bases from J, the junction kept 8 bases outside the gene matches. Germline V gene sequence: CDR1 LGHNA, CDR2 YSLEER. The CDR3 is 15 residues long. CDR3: CASSQWRQGETEAFF. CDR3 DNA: TGCGCCAGCAGCCAATGGAGACAGGGTGAAACTGAAGCTTTCTTT.

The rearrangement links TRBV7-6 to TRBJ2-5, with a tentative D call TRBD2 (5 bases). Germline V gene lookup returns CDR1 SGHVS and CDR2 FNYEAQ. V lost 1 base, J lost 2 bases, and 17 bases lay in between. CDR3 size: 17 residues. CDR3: CASSLVARRLGQETQYF. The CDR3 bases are TGTGCCAGCAGCTTAGTAGCTAGGAGGTTGGGACAAGAGACCCAGTACTTC.

The DNA of the CDR3 is TGTGCCAGCAGCTTGGGGGGGGACTCCTTGAATGAGCAGTTCTTC. This sequence encodes CASSLGGDSLNEQFF. The V and J genes are TRBV11-3 and TRBJ2-1; 7 positions match TRBD2. V was pared by 3 bases and J by 7 bases, with 9 bases of the junction left unmatched. The germline V gene has CDR1 SGHNT and CDR2 YENEEA. This CDR3 is 15 amino acids long.

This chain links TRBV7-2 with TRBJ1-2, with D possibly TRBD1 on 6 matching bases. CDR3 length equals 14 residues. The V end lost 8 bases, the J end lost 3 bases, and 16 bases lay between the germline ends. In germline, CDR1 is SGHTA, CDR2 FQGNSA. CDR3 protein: CASGRDNSDYGYTF. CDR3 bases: TGTGCCAGCGGTCGGGACAATTCGGACTATGGCTACACCTTC.

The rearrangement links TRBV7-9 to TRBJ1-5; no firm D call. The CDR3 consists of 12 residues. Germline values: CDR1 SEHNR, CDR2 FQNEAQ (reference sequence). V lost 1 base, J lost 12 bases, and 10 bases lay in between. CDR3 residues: CASSLDTAFQHF. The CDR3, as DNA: TGTGCCAGCAGCTTAGACACCGCCTTCCAGCATTTT. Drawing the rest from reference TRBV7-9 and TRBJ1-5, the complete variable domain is DTGVSQNPRHKITKRGQNVTFRCDPISEHNRLYWYRQTLGQGPEFLTYFQNEAQLEKSRLLSDRFSAERPKGSFSTLEIQRTEQGDSAMYLCASSLDTAFQHFGDGTRLSIL.

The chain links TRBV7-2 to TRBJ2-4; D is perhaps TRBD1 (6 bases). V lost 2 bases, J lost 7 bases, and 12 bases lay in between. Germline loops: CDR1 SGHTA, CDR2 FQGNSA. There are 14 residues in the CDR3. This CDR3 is CASSLSQGTNIQYF. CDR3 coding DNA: TGTGCCAGCAGCTTATCACAGGGCACTAACATTCAGTACTTC.

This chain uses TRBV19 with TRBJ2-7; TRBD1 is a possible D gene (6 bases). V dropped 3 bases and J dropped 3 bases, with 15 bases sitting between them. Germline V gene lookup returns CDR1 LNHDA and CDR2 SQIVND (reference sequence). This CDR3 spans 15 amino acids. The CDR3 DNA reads TGTGCCAGTAGTATCCAACCGGGACAAAGCTACGAGCAGTACTTC. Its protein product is CASSIQPGQSYEQYF.

This chain's CDR3 is CASSLVVQGEAFF. CDR3 coding DNA: TGCGCCAGCAGCTTGGTAGTCCAGGGTGAAGCTTTCTTT. V usage is TRBV5-1 and J usage is TRBJ1-1, with D possibly being TRBD1 (5 bases). Germline V gene sequence: CDR1 SGHRS, CDR2 YFSETQ. This CDR3 is built from 13 residues. Between the trimmed V and J ends, which lost 0 bases and 7 bases, there was a span of 10 bases.

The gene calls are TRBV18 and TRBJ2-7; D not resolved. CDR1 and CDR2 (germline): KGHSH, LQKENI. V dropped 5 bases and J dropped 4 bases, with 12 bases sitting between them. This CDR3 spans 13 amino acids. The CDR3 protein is CASSNPGRYEQYF. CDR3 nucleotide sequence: TGTGCCAGCTCAAACCCGGGCCGATACGAGCAGTACTTC.

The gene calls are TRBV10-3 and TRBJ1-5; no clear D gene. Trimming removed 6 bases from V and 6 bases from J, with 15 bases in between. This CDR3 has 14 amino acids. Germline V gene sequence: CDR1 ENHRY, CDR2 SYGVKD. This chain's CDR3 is CAISQHQEGQPQHF. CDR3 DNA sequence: TGTGCCATCAGCCAACACCAGGAGGGTCAGCCCCAGCATTTT.

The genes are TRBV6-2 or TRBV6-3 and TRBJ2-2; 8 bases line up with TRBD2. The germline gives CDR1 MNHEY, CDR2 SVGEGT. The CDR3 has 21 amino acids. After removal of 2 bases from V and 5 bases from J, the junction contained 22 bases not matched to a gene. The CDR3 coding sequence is TGTGCCAGCAGTTACCACTTGCGGGGGGTCCTCTCTACCGCGTGGACCGGGGAGCTGTTTTTT. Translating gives CASSYHLRGVLSTAWTGELFF.

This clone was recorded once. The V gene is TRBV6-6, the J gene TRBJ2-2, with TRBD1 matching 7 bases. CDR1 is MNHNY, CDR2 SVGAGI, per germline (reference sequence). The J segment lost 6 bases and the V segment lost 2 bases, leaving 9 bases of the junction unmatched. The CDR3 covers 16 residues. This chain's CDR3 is CASSYMVGGEAGELFF. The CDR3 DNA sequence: TGTGCCAGCAGTTACATGGTAGGGGGCGAAGCCGGGGAGCTGTTTTTT.

This CDR3 reads CASSQGGRGPYEQYF. The CDR3 DNA follows: TGTGCCAGCAGCCAAGGTGGAAGGGGCCCCTACGAGCAGTACTTC. The chain couples TRBV11-3 to TRBJ2-7; D possibly corresponds to TRBD1 (5 bases). This CDR3 has 15 residues. Trimming removed 5 bases at V and 2 bases at J, with 16 bases between. The germline gives CDR1 SGHNT, CDR2 YENEEA.

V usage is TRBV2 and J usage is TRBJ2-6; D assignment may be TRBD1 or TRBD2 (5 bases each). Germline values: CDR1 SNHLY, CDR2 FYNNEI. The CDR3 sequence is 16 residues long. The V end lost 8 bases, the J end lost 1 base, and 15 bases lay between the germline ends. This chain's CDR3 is CASGDGLQSGANVLTF. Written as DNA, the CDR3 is TGTGCCAGCGGGGACGGATTACAGTCTGGGGCCAACGTCCTGACTTTC.